The 15 T cell receptor beta chains below all came from one sample that was sequenced in a study of T cell changes during pregnancy in multiple sclerosis. Here immunoSEQ multiplex PCR was the method, and the copy in TCRdb shows in-frame clones only, minus some. The sample contains about 60,000 clones, 90% to 95% of which appear only once. This specimen consisted of CD4+ T cells from peripheral blood mononuclear cells, obtained in the first trimester of pregnancy. Receptors originate from a female donor with multiple sclerosis, enrolled in a pregnancy study.

This clone was detected only once. This chain links TRBV30 with TRBJ2-5; D gene unclear. Germline CDR1 GTSNPN, CDR2 SVGIG (reference sequence). With 2 bases removed from V and 2 bases from J, the gap between germline ends came to 9 bases. The CDR3 consists of 13 residues. The CDR3 loop is CAWSFRVQETQYF. The CDR3 DNA reads TGTGCCTGGAGTTTCCGGGTGCAAGAGACCCAGTACTTC.

The CDR3 nucleotides read TGTGCCAGCAGCTTGGCCGGACGGGGGAGCACAGATACGCAGTATTTT. This gives the protein CASSLAGRGSTDTQYF. The chain uses TRBV5-4 and TRBJ2-3, with a possible D match to TRBD2 (6 bases). CDR1 and CDR2 from the germline V gene are SGHNT and YYREEE (reference sequence). There are 16 residues in the CDR3. Trimming shortened V by 0 bases and J by 0 bases, and 11 bases separated the two germline ends.

CDR3 sequence (DNA): TGTGCCAGTAGTATAGGGGGGACAGGAGGTTCACCCCTCCACTTT. This codes for CASSIGGTGGSPLHF. This rearrangement joins TRBV19 to TRBJ1-6; 8 nucleotides agree with TRBD1. The CDR3 contains 15 residues. V was clipped by 1 base and J by 9 bases; unmatched bases: 5. From germline, CDR1 is LNHDA and CDR2 SQIVND (reference sequence).

The chain recombines TRBV5-6 with TRBJ2-2; possibly TRBD2 for D (5 bases). The CDR3 contains 13 residues. Germline CDR1 reads SGHDT; CDR2 reads YYEEEE. The V and J ends lost 3 bases and 5 bases respectively, with 8 bases between them. CDR3 protein: CASSYERTGELFF. The DNA of the CDR3 is TGTGCCAGCAGCTATGAGCGGACCGGGGAGCTGTTTTTT.

The chain combines TRBV27 with TRBJ1-6; D possibly corresponds to TRBD1 (5 bases). The CDR3 contains 17 residues. CDR1 is MNHEY, CDR2 SMNVEV, per germline (reference sequence). V lost 5 bases and J 5 bases, leaving 19 bases between the germline ends. CDR3 sequence reads: CASSRRVKGVDNSPLHF. CDR3 sequence (DNA): TGTGCCAGCAGTAGAAGGGTGAAAGGGGTCGATAATTCACCCCTCCACTTT.

The gene calls are TRBV2 and TRBJ1-2; D might be TRBD1 (6 bases). Between the trimmed V and J ends, which lost 2 bases and 1 base, there was a span of 17 bases. CDR3 length: 17 amino acids. Germline CDR1 is SNHLY and CDR2 is FYNNEI. The CDR3 here is CASSELGRGSLNYGYTF. The DNA of the CDR3 is TGTGCCAGCAGTGAACTTGGCAGGGGTTCACTTAACTATGGCTACACCTTC.

The chain couples TRBV4-1 to TRBJ2-7; 11 positions agree with TRBD2. V gave up 4 bases and J gave up 2 bases; unmatched junction bases: 4. The CDR3 loop spans 15 amino acids. Germline assignment: CDR1 MGHRA and CDR2 YSYEKL. CDR3 region: CASSRGTSGTYEQYF. DNA for the CDR3: TGCGCCAGCAGCCGGGGGACTAGCGGAACCTACGAGCAGTACTTC.

The chain employs TRBV6-6 and TRBJ1-5; D uncertain. With 2 bases removed from V and 0 bases from J, the gap between germline ends came to 5 bases. CDR3 length: 14 residues. Germline values: CDR1 MNHNY, CDR2 SVGAGI (reference sequence). This chain's CDR3 is CASSYRDSNQPQHF. The CDR3, as DNA: TGTGCCAGCAGTTACAGAGATAGCAATCAGCCCCAGCATTTT.

V gene TRBV18 combines with J gene TRBJ1-2; a weak D match, TRBD1 (6 bases). Trimming took 0 bases from V and 6 from J, leaving 14 bases between them. This CDR3 region has 15 residues. In germline, CDR1 is KGHSH, CDR2 LQKENI. In DNA, the CDR3 is TGTGCCAGCTCACCACCGGTTAAAACAGGGAATGGCTACACCTTC. It encodes CASSPPVKTGNGYTF.

CDR3 coding DNA: TGTGCCAGCAGCCCTTACCAGCGGGGGGTTCAAGAGACCCAGTACTTC. Translated, it gives CASSPYQRGVQETQYF. The gene calls are TRBV7-2 and TRBJ2-5; TRBD2 aligns across 9 bases. V trimming: 5 bases; J trimming: 2 bases; junction bases outside the gene matches: 9. The CDR3 is 16 residues long. Germline V CDR1 and CDR2: SGHTA, FQGNSA.

The chain links TRBV9 to TRBJ1-6; D possibly corresponds to TRBD1 (5 bases). This CDR3 comprises 15 residues. V was cut by 4 bases and J by 7 bases, with 15 bases left in between. CDR1 is SGDLS, CDR2 YYNGEE, per germline. CDR3 nucleotides: TGTGCCAGCAGCAACCACAGGAGCCTGAATTCACCCCTCCACTTT. Translated, it gives CASSNHRSLNSPLHF.

The chain links TRBV7-2 to TRBJ2-7, with D perhaps matching TRBD1 (5 bases). The CDR3 sequence is 13 residues long. Germline V CDR1 and CDR2: SGHTA, FQGNSA. Trimming left V 10 bases short and J 3 bases short, with 16 bases between. The CDR3 DNA reads TGTGCCACCAGTTCGACAGACTTCTACGAGCAGTACTTC. Encoded protein: CATSSTDFYEQYF. Together with reference TRBV7-2 and TRBJ2-7, the CDR3 gives the full variable domain: GAGVSQSPSNKVTEKGKDVELRCDPISGHTALYWYRQSLGQGLEFLIYFQGNSAPDKSGLPSDRFSAERTGGSVSTLTIQRTQQEDSAVYLCATSSTDFYEQYFGPGTRLTVT.

This rearrangement joins TRBV2 to TRBJ2-7, with 7 bases fitting TRBD1. The CDR3 totals 14 residues. Looked up from germline, CDR1 is SNHLY and CDR2 is FYNNEI. V trimming: 6 bases; J trimming: 0 bases; junction bases outside the gene matches: 5. The CDR3 DNA reads as TGTGCCAGCAGCGCGACAGGGAGCTCCTACGAGCAGTACTTC. Amino acid sequence: CASSATGSSYEQYF.

This clone was seen a single time. The chain combines TRBV29-1 with TRBJ1-2; no clear D. The CDR3 loop spans 14 amino acids. Per germline, CDR1 SQVTM and CDR2 ANQGSEA. The ends were cut back, 8 bases at V and 4 bases at J, with 20 bases in the middle. CDR3 bases: TGCAGCTCACCCCCTACGGGAGGGCCCTATGGCTACACCTTC. Translation: CSSPPTGGPYGYTF.

The chain joins TRBV4-2 to TRBJ1-2, with 12 positions matching TRBD1. CDR1 and CDR2 from the germline V gene are LGHNA and YNFKEQ. There are 16 residues in the CDR3. The trim removed 4 bases at V and 8 bases at J, leaving 11 bases unmatched. CDR3 sequence reads: CASSPRGTGGEPGYTF. The CDR3 DNA follows: TGTGCCAGCAGCCCTAGGGGGACAGGGGGCGAGCCCGGCTACACCTTC.